The source of this T cell receptor (beta chain) is a study of graft-versus-host responses after intestinal transplantation. At the level of the study: As for transplant type, recipients had multivisceral, liver-intestinal, or isolated intestinal grafts. Regarding the study as a whole: GvH clones detected in recipient marrow included some appearing first in ileum or blood.

Note on this clone: Its antigen is not known.

The data were produced by immunoSEQ multiplex PCR, yet TCRdb's version contains in-frame clones alone and is incomplete. The table records about 51,000 clones, more than 70% of them present only once. The ends were cut back, 0 bases at V and 6 bases at J, with 11 bases in the middle. The CDR3 sequence is 14 residues long. Germline V gives CDR1 MNHEY, CDR2 SVGAGI. Sequencing used unstimulated CD4+ T cells sorted from spleen or lymph node cells, obtained before transplant. The clonotype comes from a human donor who was the organ donor for an intestinal transplant. The J gene is TRBJ1-2, the V gene TRBV6-5; the D gene is possibly TRBD1 (5 bases). The CDR3 protein is CASSYSAGTNGYTF. The CDR3 DNA follows: TGTGCCAGCAGTTACTCAGCAGGGACTAATGGCTACACCTTC.